Presented here are 10 T cell receptor beta chains from one specimen sequenced in a study of siplizumab effects on memory and regulatory T cells. The protocol was immunoSEQ multiplex PCR, while the TCRdb copy is restricted to in-frame clones and leaves out a portion. The sample yields some 97,000 clones, about 93% seen once. The source material was Tregs sorted from blood. The origin of the receptors is a human donor in good health.

With respect to this clone: Sequence at one end of the junction differs from germline and may be a read error. Other DNA sequences in this specimen translate into the identical CDR3. This chain connects TRBV15 to TRBJ2-4; D gene ambiguous. This CDR3 region has 15 residues. Germline assignment: CDR1 LNHNV and CDR2 YYDKDF (reference sequence). CDR3 in DNA: TGCGCCACCAGCAGGCCCTCGCCCGGGTTGAACATTCAGTACTTC. Translation: CATSRPSPGLNIQYF.

The chain carries TRBV10-1 and TRBJ2-7; D unresolved. The CDR3 sequence is 13 residues long. Germline assignment: CDR1 WNHNN and CDR2 SYGVQD (reference sequence). V lost 3 bases and J lost 7, with 13 bases in between. The CDR3 nucleotides are TGCGCCAGCAGTGAAGGGATGGGGTTAGAGCAGTACTTC. Its translation is CASSEGMGLEQYF.

The chain is built from TRBV28 and TRBJ2-7, with TRBD2 matching 7 bases. The trim removed 6 bases at V and 5 bases at J, leaving 7 bases unmatched. Germline CDR1 reads MDHEN; CDR2 reads SYDVKM. This CDR3 has 13 amino acids. This chain's CDR3 is CASRTSRPHEQYF. The CDR3 DNA reads as TGTGCCAGCAGGACTAGCAGGCCCCACGAGCAGTACTTC.

The chain is built from TRBV12-5 and TRBJ2-5; weak D call: TRBD1 (6 bases). Looked up from germline, CDR1 is LGHNT and CDR2 is FRNRAP. Trimming took 2 bases from V and 4 from J, leaving 11 bases between them. The CDR3 consists of 14 residues. This CDR3 is CASGLSQGSETQYF. The CDR3 DNA sequence: TGTGCTAGTGGTTTGAGTCAGGGGTCAGAGACCCAGTACTTC.

The chain links TRBV7-2 to TRBJ2-7, with D unclear. Trimming took 4 bases from V and 3 from J, leaving 4 bases between them. The CDR3 totals 11 residues. Germline V gives CDR1 SGHTA, CDR2 FQGNSA. CDR3 DNA: TGTGCCAGCAGCTCGAACTACGAGCAGTACTTC. Translating gives CASSSNYEQYF.

The J gene is TRBJ1-1, the V gene TRBV6-1; tentatively, D is TRBD1 (6 bases). Germline loops: CDR1 MNHNS, CDR2 SASEGT. Trimming cost V 5 bases and J 1 base, with 11 bases left between them. The CDR3 runs 14 residues. CDR3 in amino acids: CASSFQGQNTEAFF. The DNA of the CDR3 is TGTGCCAGCAGTTTCCAGGGGCAGAACACTGAAGCTTTCTTT.

The rearrangement links TRBV19 to TRBJ2-3; D gene ambiguous. The V end lost 0 bases, the J end lost 3 bases, and 10 bases lay between the germline ends. CDR3 length: 15 residues. Germline CDR1 reads LNHDA; CDR2 reads SQIVND (reference sequence). The CDR3 bases are TGTGCCAGTAGTATAGATCTTTATATGACAGATACGCAGTATTTT. Translating it yields CASSIDLYMTDTQYF.

This chain links TRBV5-6 with TRBJ1-1; no clear D. CDR3 size: 13 residues. The germline CDR1 and CDR2 sequences are SGHDT and YYEEEE. Trimming shortened V by 0 bases and J by 8 bases, and 11 bases separated the two germline ends. CDR3 residues: CASSLGLFGEAFF. The CDR3 DNA follows: TGTGCCAGCAGCTTGGGGCTATTTGGAGAAGCTTTCTTT.

The rearrangement uses TRBV5-1 and TRBJ1-2, with D possibly being TRBD1 (5 bases). Germline V gene data show CDR1 as SGHRS and CDR2 as YFSETQ. V lost 0 bases and J lost 5, with 11 bases in between. The CDR3 is 14 residues long. The CDR3 spells CASSLASEGYGYTF. CDR3 in DNA: TGCGCCAGCAGCTTGGCGAGTGAGGGGTATGGCTACACCTTC.

This clone was counted between two and nine times. The chain links TRBV15 to TRBJ1-2; tentatively, D is TRBD1 (5 bases). The CDR3 loop spans 14 amino acids. The V gene's germline CDR1 is LNHNV and CDR2 YYDKDF (reference sequence). The germline V and J ends were trimmed by 2 bases and 10 bases, with 17 bases remaining between them. CDR3 amino acids: CATSRSRDGDFYTF. In DNA form, the CDR3 reads TGTGCCACCAGCAGAAGCCGGGACGGAGACTTCTACACCTTC.